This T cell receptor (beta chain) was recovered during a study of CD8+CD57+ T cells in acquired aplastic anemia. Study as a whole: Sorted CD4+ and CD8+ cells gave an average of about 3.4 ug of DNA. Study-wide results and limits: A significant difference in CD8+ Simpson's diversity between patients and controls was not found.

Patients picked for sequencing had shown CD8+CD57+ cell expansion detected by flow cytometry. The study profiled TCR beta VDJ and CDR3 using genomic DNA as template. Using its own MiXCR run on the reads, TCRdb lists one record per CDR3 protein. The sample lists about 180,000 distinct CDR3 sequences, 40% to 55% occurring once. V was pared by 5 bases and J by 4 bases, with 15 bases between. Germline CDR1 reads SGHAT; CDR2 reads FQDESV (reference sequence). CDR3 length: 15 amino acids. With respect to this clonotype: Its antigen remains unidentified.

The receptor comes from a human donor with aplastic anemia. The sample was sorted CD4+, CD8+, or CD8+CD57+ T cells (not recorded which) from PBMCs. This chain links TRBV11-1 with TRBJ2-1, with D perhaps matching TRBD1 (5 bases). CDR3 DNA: TGTGCCAGCAGCCCCCAGGGATACGAGTACAATGAGCAGTTCTTC. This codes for CASSPQGYEYNEQFF.